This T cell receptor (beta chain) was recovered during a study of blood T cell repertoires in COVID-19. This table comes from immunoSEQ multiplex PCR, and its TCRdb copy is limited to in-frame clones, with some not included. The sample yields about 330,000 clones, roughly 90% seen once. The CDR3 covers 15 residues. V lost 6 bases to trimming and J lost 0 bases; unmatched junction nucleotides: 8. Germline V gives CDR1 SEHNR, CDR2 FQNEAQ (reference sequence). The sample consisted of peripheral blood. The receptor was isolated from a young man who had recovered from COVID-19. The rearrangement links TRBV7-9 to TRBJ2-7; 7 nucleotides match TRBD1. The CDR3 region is CASRSGTEASYEQYF. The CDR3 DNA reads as TGTGCCAGCAGATCCGGGACAGAGGCCTCCTACGAGCAGTACTTC.